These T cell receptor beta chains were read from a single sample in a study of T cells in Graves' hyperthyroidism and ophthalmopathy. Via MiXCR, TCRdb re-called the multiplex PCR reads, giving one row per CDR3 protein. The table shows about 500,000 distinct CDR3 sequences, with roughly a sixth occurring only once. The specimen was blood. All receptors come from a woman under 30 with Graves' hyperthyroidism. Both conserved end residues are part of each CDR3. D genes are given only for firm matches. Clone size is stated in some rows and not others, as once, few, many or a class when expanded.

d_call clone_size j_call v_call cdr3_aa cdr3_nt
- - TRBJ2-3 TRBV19 CATERGGSTDTQYF TGTGCCACCGAAAGGGGCGGCAGCACAGATACGCAGTATTTT
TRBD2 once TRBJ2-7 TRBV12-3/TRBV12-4 CASSPRGGTSSYEQYF TGTGCCAGCAGTCCCCGTGGGGGGACTAGCAGTTACGAGCAGTACTTC
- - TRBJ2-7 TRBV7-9 CASSSSLGRTYEQYF TGTGCCAGCAGCTCCTCGCTCGGGCGAACCTACGAGCAGTACTTC
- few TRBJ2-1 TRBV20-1 CSARDFWGGRSSYNEQFF TGCAGTGCTAGAGATTTCTGGGGGGGGCGGAGCTCCTACAATGAGCAGTTCTTC
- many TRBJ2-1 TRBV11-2 CASSLRDGGFSYNEQFF TGTGCCAGCAGCTTGCGTGATGGCGGGTTCTCCTACAATGAGCAGTTCTTC
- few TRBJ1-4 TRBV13 CASSLGDTHNEKLFF TGTGCCAGCAGCTTAGGAGACACTCACAATGAAAAACTGTTTTTT
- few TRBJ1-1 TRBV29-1 CSVIGMNTEAFF TGCAGCGTTATCGGCATGAACACTGAAGCTTTCTTT
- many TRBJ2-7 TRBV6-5 CASSYEGGGLEQYF TGTGCCAGCAGTTACGAAGGGGGAGGGCTCGAGCAGTACTTC
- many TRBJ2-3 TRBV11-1 CASSSPARVGLTDTQYF TGTGCCAGCAGCTCGCCAGCCCGGGTCGGACTCACAGATACGCAGTATTTT
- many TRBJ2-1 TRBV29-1 CSVTTGTIHNEQFF TGCAGCGTTACAACCGGGACCATTCACAATGAGCAGTTCTTC
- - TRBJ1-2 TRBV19 CASSIERGGNYGYTF TGTGCCAGTAGTATAGAACGGGGGGGGAACTATGGCTACACCTTC
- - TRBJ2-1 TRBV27 CASRQLGNEQFF TGTGCCAGCAGACAATTGGGGAATGAGCAGTTCTTC
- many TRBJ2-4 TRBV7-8 CASSSMDGTGLAKNIQYF TGTGCCAGCAGCTCAATGGACGGTACGGGGCTAGCCAAAAACATTCAGTACTTC
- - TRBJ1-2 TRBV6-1 CASTRQVGASYGYTF TGTGCCAGCACCAGACAGGTTGGGGCCTCCTATGGCTACACCTTC
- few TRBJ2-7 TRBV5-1 CASSLAGDRADEQYF TGCGCCAGCAGCCTAGCGGGGGACAGGGCCGATGAGCAGTACTTC
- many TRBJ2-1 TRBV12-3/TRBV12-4 CASKRGYNEQFF TGTGCCAGCAAACGGGGATACAATGAGCAGTTCTTC
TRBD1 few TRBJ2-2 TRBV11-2 CASSGNRGLGLRSGELFF TGTGCCAGCAGCGGCAACAGGGGGCTCGGTCTTCGGTCCGGGGAGCTGTTTTTT
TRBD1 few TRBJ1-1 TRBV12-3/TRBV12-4 CASSFGDRVGTEAFF TGTGCCAGCAGTTTCGGCGACAGGGTTGGTACTGAAGCTTTCTTT
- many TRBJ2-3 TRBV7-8 CASSLVSGISTDTQYF TGTGCCAGCAGCTTAGTTTCCGGGATCAGCACAGATACGCAGTATTTT
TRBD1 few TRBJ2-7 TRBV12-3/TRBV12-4 CASSLQGAAYEQYF TGTGCCAGCAGCCTACAGGGGGCCGCCTACGAGCAGTACTTC
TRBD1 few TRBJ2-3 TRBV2 CASRRTGGEDTQYF TGTGCCAGCAGACGAACAGGGGGTGAAGATACGCAGTATTTT
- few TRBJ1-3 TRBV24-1 CATSDIRGNTIYF TGTGCCACCAGTGATATCAGGGGAAACACCATATATTTT
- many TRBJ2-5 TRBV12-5 CASGLVGTPKETQYF TGTGCTAGTGGTTTGGTAGGGACTCCAAAAGAGACCCAGTACTTC
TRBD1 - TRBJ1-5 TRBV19 CATSWTGVSNQPQHF TGTGCCACTTCCTGGACAGGGGTTAGCAATCAGCCCCAGCATTTT
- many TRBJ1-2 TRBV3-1 CASSQVTDDGYTF TGTGCCAGCAGCCAAGTGACAGATGACGGCTACACCTTC
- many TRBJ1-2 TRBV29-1 CSVLDGYGYTF TGCAGCGTTCTAGACGGCTATGGCTACACCTTC
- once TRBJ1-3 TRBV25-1 CASSEFPLLHSGNTIYF TGTGCCAGCAGTGAATTTCCACTCCTCCACTCTGGAAACACCATATATTTT
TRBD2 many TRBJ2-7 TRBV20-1 CSVGTSGYYEQYF TGCAGTGTGGGGACTAGCGGGTATTACGAGCAGTACTTC
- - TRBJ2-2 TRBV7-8 CASSRIWGWGNTGELFF TGTGCCAGCAGCCGTATTTGGGGGTGGGGAAACACCGGGGAGCTGTTTTTT
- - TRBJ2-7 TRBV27 CASSLYSGFHEQYF TGTGCCAGCAGTTTATACTCCGGGTTCCACGAGCAGTACTTC
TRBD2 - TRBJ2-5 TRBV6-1 CASTGLATMWETQYF TGTGCCAGTACCGGACTAGCGACGATGTGGGAGACCCAGTACTTC
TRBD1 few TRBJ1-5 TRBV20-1 CSATGTDNQPQHF TGCAGTGCTACCGGGACAGACAATCAGCCCCAGCATTTT
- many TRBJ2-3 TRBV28 CASRKPEAVTDTQYF TGTGCCAGCCGAAAGCCTGAAGCGGTCACAGATACGCAGTATTTT
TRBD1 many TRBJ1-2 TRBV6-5 CASSYSPQGWSFLFPYGYTF TGTGCCAGCAGTTACTCGCCACAGGGGTGGAGTTTTCTCTTCCCCTATGGCTACACCTTC
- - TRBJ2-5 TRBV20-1 CSATQTQETQYF TGCAGTGCCACCCAAACACAAGAGACCCAGTACTTC
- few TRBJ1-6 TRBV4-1 CASRRVGGSNSPLHF TGCGCCAGCAGAAGGGTGGGGGGCTCGAATTCACCCCTCCACTTT